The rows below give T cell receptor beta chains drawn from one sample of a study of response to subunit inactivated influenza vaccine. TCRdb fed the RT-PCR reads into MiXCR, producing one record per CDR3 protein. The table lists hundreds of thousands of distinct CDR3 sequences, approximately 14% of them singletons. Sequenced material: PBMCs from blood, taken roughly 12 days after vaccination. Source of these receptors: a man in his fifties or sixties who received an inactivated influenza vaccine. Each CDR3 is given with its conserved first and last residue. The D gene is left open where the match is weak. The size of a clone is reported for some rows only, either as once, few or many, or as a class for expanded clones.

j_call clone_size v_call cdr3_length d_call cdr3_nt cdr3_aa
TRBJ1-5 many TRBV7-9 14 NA TGTGCCAGCAGTTTGGAGGGGGGAAATCAGCCCCAGCATTTT CASSLEGGNQPQHF
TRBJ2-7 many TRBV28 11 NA TGTGCCAGCTCGGAACGCTACGAGCAGTACTTC CASSERYEQYF
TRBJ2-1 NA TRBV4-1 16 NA TGCGCCAGCAGCCCAGGGGGGACTAGTCCCTACAATGAGCAGTTCTTC CASSPGGTSPYNEQFF
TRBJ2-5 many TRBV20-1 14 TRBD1 TGCAGTGCTGGAACAGGGGTGGGGCAAGAGACCCAGTACTTC CSAGTGVGQETQYF
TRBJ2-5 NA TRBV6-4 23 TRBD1 TGTGCCACCAGTGACCCGCTGGGACAGGGGGCGAACCGGGGACTAGCGTCGACGGAGACCCAGTACTTC CATSDPLGQGANRGLASTETQYF
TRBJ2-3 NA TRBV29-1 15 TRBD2 TGCAGCGTTAATACACTAGCGGGAGCGTACGATACGCAGTATTTT CSVNTLAGAYDTQYF
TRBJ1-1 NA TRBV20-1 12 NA TGCAGTGCTAGAGAGGCGTTGGCTGAAGCTTTCTTT CSAREALAEAFF
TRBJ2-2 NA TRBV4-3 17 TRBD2 TGCGCCAGCAGCCGAGGGACTAGCGGGACACACACCGGGGAGCTGTTTTTT CASSRGTSGTHTGELFF
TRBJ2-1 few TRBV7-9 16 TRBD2 TGTGCCAGCAGCTTAACTAGCGGGGGGGCGATCAATGAGCAGTTCTTC CASSLTSGGAINEQFF
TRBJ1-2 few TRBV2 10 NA TGTGCCAGCCCACGAGGTGGCTACACCTTC CASPRGGYTF
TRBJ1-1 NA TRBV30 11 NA TGTGCCCGGGGGGATTGGGCTGAAGCTTTCTTT CARGDWAEAFF
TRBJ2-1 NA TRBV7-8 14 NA TGTGCCAGCAGCGTTTTAGTCTCCTACAATGAGCAGTTCTTC CASSVLVSYNEQFF
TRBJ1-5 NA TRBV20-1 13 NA TGCAGTGCTAGAGATTCCGGGGGGGAGCCCCAGCATTTT CSARDSGGEPQHF
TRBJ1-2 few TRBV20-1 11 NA TGCAGTGCTAAGTCAAACGAAGGCTACACCTTC CSAKSNEGYTF
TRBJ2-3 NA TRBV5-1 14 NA TGCGCCAGCAGCTTGGCCCAGGACCGGGATACGCAGTATTTT CASSLAQDRDTQYF
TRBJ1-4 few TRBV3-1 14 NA TGTGCCAGCAGCCAAGCGGGGGCGCGTGAAAAACTGTTTTTT CASSQAGAREKLFF
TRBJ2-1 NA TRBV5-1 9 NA TGCGCCTATTTAAATGAGCAGTTCTTC CAYLNEQFF
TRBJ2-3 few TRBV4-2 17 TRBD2 TGTGCCAGCAGCCCTCTTGGTAGCGGGGGAAGCACAGATACGCAGTATTTT CASSPLGSGGSTDTQYF
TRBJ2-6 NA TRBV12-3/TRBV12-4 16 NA TGTGCCAGCAGTACGTTAGGGCGGGTTGGGGCCAACGTCCTGACTTTC CASSTLGRVGANVLTF
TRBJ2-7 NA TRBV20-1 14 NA TGCAGTGCCAGACAGCCTTTGAGCTCCTACGAGCAGTACTTC CSARQPLSSYEQYF
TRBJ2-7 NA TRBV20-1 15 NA TGCAGTGCTAGAGAGGGGGGGGCTGTAATGGACGAGCAGTACTTC CSAREGGAVMDEQYF
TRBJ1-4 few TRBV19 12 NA TGTGCCAGTAGTATCCCCCGGGACAAACTGTTTTTT CASSIPRDKLFF
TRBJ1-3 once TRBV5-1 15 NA TGCGCCAGCAGCTTGGATCCCCAGCTTGGAAACACCATATATTTT CASSLDPQLGNTIYF
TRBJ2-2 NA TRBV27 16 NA TGTGCCAGCAGTTTAGGGCAGTTCGCGAACACCGGGGAGCTGTTTTTT CASSLGQFANTGELFF
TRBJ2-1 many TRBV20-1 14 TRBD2 TGCAGCCCTAAGGGAGCGGGGGGGATCGCTGAGCAGTTCTTC CSPKGAGGIAEQFF
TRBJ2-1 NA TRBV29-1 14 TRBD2 TGCAGCGTTGATGGCGGGGGGGCCTACAATGAGCAGTTCTTC CSVDGGGAYNEQFF
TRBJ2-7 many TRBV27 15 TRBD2 TGTGCCAGCAGTTTATCGCTAGCGGGGGCTTACGAGCAGTACTTC CASSLSLAGAYEQYF
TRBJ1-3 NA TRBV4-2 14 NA TGTGCCAGCAGCCAAGATGATTTTGGGAACACCATATATTTT CASSQDDFGNTIYF
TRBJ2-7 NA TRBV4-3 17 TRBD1 TGCGCCAGCAGCCGCAAGCTGGGACAGGGGATTACCTACGAGCAGTACTTC CASSRKLGQGITYEQYF
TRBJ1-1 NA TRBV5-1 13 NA TGCGACAGCAGCGCTTACAAGAACACTGAAGCTTTCTTT CDSSAYKNTEAFF
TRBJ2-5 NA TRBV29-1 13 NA TGCAGCGTTGTCCCCCTCAGCCGTAAGACCCAGTACTTC CSVVPLSRKTQYF